The 23 T cell receptor beta chains below all came from one sample that was sequenced in a study of blood T cell repertoires in COVID-19. Sequenced by immunoSEQ multiplex PCR; TCRdb stores in-frame clones only, minus some. The data contain roughly 250,000 clones, 80% to 90% of them singletons. The sequencing sample was made of peripheral blood. The source is a woman in her forties or fifties with acute or convalescent COVID-19.

The chain carries TRBV10-3 and TRBJ1-4, with TRBD1 as a possible D gene (6 bases). This CDR3 has 14 residues. Trimming took 10 bases from V and 4 from J, leaving 16 bases between them. From germline, CDR1 is ENHRY and CDR2 SYGVKD. The CDR3: CATYPGGINEKLFF. CDR3 coding DNA: TGTGCCACCTACCCGGGGGGCATTAATGAAAAACTGTTTTTT.

This clone was detected only a few times. The CDR3 is CASLVAGGAYEQYF. CDR3 coding DNA: TGTGCCAGCCTCGTGGCAGGGGGCGCCTACGAGCAGTACTTC. V is TRBV6-5 and J is TRBJ2-7, with 8 bases that match TRBD1. This CDR3 has 14 residues. V lost 8 bases to trimming and J lost 2 bases; unmatched junction nucleotides: 8. The germline gives CDR1 MNHEY, CDR2 SVGAGI.

The V call is TRBV3-1 (or the pseudogene TRBV3-2), the J call TRBJ2-1, with D possibly being TRBD1 (5 bases). The CDR3 runs to 16 residues. Germline V gives CDR1 LGHDT, CDR2 YNNKEL (reference sequence). V lost 3 bases, J lost 0 bases, and 12 bases lay in between. DNA for the CDR3: TGTGCCAGCAGCCACACGAGACAGCTCTCCTACAATGAGCAGTTCTTC. Residues: CASSHTRQLSYNEQFF.

The chain joins TRBV10-3 to TRBJ2-7; maybe TRBD2 (6 bases). The CDR3 totals 13 residues. CDR1 and CDR2 from the germline V gene are ENHRY and SYGVKD. V was pared by 6 bases and J by 7 bases, with 16 bases between. The CDR3 bases are TGTGCCATCAGGTCCGGGGGAGTGGGGGAGCAGTACTTC. It yields the protein CAIRSGGVGEQYF.

The genes are TRBV24-1 and TRBJ2-1; 13 bases are a match to TRBD2. CDR3 length: 16 residues. Trimming removed 5 bases from V and 7 bases from J; junction bases left unmatched: 7. Germline values: CDR1 KGHDR, CDR2 SFDVKD. CDR3 bases: TGTGCCACCAGTGGTGGACTAGCGGGAGTTTTTAATGAGCAGTTCTTC. As protein: CATSGGLAGVFNEQFF.

The CDR3: CASWGQGGADTQYF. For the CDR3, the DNA is TGTGCCAGCTGGGGACAGGGTGGGGCAGATACGCAGTATTTT. The genes are TRBV6-5 and TRBJ2-3, with TRBD1 identical over 9 bases. The CDR3 contains 14 residues. Trimming cost V 8 bases and J 4 bases; bases outside gene matches: 7. CDR1 is MNHEY and CDR2 is SVGAGI in the germline V gene.

The chain links TRBV7-2 to TRBJ2-7; TRBD1 aligns across 9 bases. The CDR3 covers 13 residues. The V and J ends lost 8 bases and 6 bases, in that order; junction bases with no gene match: 8. The germline gives CDR1 SGHTA, CDR2 FQGNSA. CDR3 region: CASGRTGVAEQYF. The DNA for the CDR3 is TGTGCCAGCGGACGGACAGGGGTCGCCGAGCAGTACTTC.

The genes are TRBV5-1 and TRBJ1-5; maybe TRBD1 (6 bases). CDR3 length equals 13 residues. Germline values: CDR1 SGHRS, CDR2 YFSETQ. V gave up 4 bases and J gave up 5 bases, with 10 bases separating them. The CDR3 reads CASSVDRYQPQHF. DNA for the CDR3: TGCGCCAGCAGCGTCGACAGGTATCAGCCCCAGCATTTT.

This clone showed up just a few times. The V gene is TRBV19, the J gene TRBJ2-2, with 7 bases aligning to TRBD1. The germline V gene has CDR1 LNHDA and CDR2 SQIVND (reference sequence). J lost 5 bases, V lost 3 bases, and 9 bases had no gene match. This CDR3 comprises 16 residues. The CDR3: CASSIFGQVLTGELFF. CDR3 nucleotide sequence: TGTGCCAGTAGTATCTTTGGACAGGTCCTTACCGGGGAGCTGTTTTTT.

The chain is built from TRBV3-1 (or the pseudogene TRBV3-2) and TRBJ1-3, with D possibly being TRBD1 (6 bases). CDR3 size: 15 residues. Trimming removed 4 bases at V and 4 bases at J, with 14 bases between. Germline V gene sequence: CDR1 LGHDT, CDR2 YNNKEL (reference sequence). CDR3 bases: TGTGCCAGCAGCCCTGTACAGGGATCCGGAAACACCATATATTTT. Residues: CASSPVQGSGNTIYF.

V and J are TRBV7-9 and TRBJ1-1, with unresolved D. V dropped 1 base and J dropped 4 bases, with 10 bases sitting between them. Germline CDR1 and CDR2: SEHNR and FQNEAQ (reference sequence). CDR3 length: 14 residues. The CDR3: CASSLEGDSTEAFF. The CDR3 nucleotides are TGTGCCAGCAGCTTAGAGGGAGATTCCACTGAAGCTTTCTTT.

This chain links TRBV7-3 with TRBJ2-1, with 16 bases aligning to TRBD2. The germline V gene has CDR1 SGHTA and CDR2 FQGTGA. The ends lost 0 bases at V and 8 bases at J; junction bases unmatched: 4. This CDR3 comprises 17 residues. CDR3 loop: CASSLTGLAGGTDEQFF. The CDR3 DNA follows: TGTGCCAGCAGCTTAACGGGACTAGCGGGAGGGACGGATGAGCAGTTCTTC.

The genes are TRBV7-9 and TRBJ1-2; 8 bases map to TRBD1. Trimming took 6 bases from V and 8 from J; bases not matched to a gene: 5. Germline CDR1 reads SEHNR; CDR2 reads FQNEAQ (reference sequence). The CDR3 runs 12 residues. The CDR3 DNA follows: TGTGCCAGCAGTACAGGGGGAACCGGCTACACCTTC. This translates into CASSTGGTGYTF.

The rearrangement links TRBV24-1 to TRBJ2-2; D is perhaps TRBD2 (6 bases). Germline values: CDR1 KGHDR, CDR2 SFDVKD. The CDR3 sequence is 16 residues long. The germline V and J ends were trimmed by 6 bases and 5 bases, with 18 bases remaining between them. The DNA of the CDR3 is TGTGCCACCAGTACTAGCCTTGAGATAAAAACCGGGGAGCTGTTTTTT. Translating gives CATSTSLEIKTGELFF.

The CDR3 nucleotides are TGTGCCAGCAGCTCCTCTTGGGACAGGGGGACAGATACGCAGTATTTT. It encodes CASSSSWDRGTDTQYF. This chain connects TRBV7-9 to TRBJ2-3; 11 bases line up with TRBD1. The CDR3 is 16 amino acids. Germline trimming cut 4 bases from V and 3 bases from J; bases unmatched to any gene: 6. CDR1 is SEHNR, CDR2 FQNEAQ, per germline (reference sequence).

This sequence joins TRBV14 and TRBJ1-2; D call uncertain. V was clipped by 4 bases and J by 2 bases, with 8 bases between them. The CDR3 totals 13 residues. CDR1 and CDR2 from the germline V gene are SGHDN and FVKESK. This chain's CDR3 is CASSPDMNYGYTF. For the CDR3, the DNA is TGTGCCAGCAGCCCAGACATGAACTATGGCTACACCTTC.

This chain uses TRBV6-5 with TRBJ1-2; 7 nucleotides match TRBD1. J was trimmed by 4 bases and V by 0 bases; bases with no gene match: 2. CDR3 size: 14 residues. Germline CDR1 is MNHEY and CDR2 is SVGAGI. CDR3 in DNA: TGTGCCAGCAGTTACTCGGACAGGACCTATGGCTACACCTTC. Translating it yields CASSYSDRTYGYTF.

V usage is TRBV11-3 and J usage is TRBJ2-1, with 8 bases identical to TRBD2. Germline CDR1 SGHNT, CDR2 YENEEA. The V and J ends lost 2 bases and 4 bases, in that order; junction bases with no gene match: 7. The CDR3 loop spans 16 amino acids. CDR3 sequence reads: CASSLRSSGIYNEQFF. The CDR3 coding sequence is TGTGCCAGCAGCTTAAGGAGTAGCGGGATTTACAATGAGCAGTTCTTC.

The V and J genes are TRBV7-2 and TRBJ2-3; possibly TRBD2 for D (6 bases). Germline V gene data show CDR1 as SGHTA and CDR2 as FQGNSA. Deletions cut 5 bases from V and 6 bases from J, with 18 bases between. CDR3 size: 15 residues. DNA of the CDR3: TGTGCCAGCAGCCCGTTAGGAGGGAGTTGGGATACGCAGTATTTT. Encoded protein: CASSPLGGSWDTQYF.

The rearrangement joins TRBV7-2 to TRBJ2-7, with 7 bases identical to TRBD2. The CDR3 spans 12 residues. Germline lookup yields CDR1 SGHTA and CDR2 FQGNSA. Germline trimming cut 4 bases from V and 6 bases from J; bases unmatched to any gene: 3. The CDR3 protein is CASSSGLVEQYF. The CDR3 nucleotides are TGTGCCAGCAGCTCCGGACTAGTCGAGCAGTACTTC.

This clone was observed a handful of times. The chain links TRBV7-2 to TRBJ2-5; possibly TRBD1 for D (5 bases). V shed 1 base and J shed 11 bases, with 17 bases lying between them. This CDR3 is built from 14 residues. The germline V gene has CDR1 SGHTA and CDR2 FQGNSA. DNA of the CDR3: TGTGCCAGCAGCTTAGAGATAGGGGCCCCGTCTCAGTACTTC. As protein: CASSLEIGAPSQYF.

This chain links TRBV4-3 with TRBJ2-5; 8 bases are shared with TRBD2. This CDR3 has 16 residues. The germline V gene has CDR1 LGHNA and CDR2 YSLEER. Unmatched junction bases numbered 9, after V lost 1 base and J lost 5 bases. The CDR3, as DNA: TGCGCCAGCAGCCAAGCGGGGACTAGTCTGTCGGAGACCCAGTACTTC. Translated, it gives CASSQAGTSLSETQYF.

This clone was found a few times. This rearrangement joins TRBV6-2 or TRBV6-3 to TRBJ2-3; D is uncertain. Deletions cut 2 bases from V and 2 bases from J, with 14 bases between. This CDR3 has 16 amino acids. The V gene's germline CDR1 is MNHEY and CDR2 SVGEGT. Written as DNA, the CDR3 is TGTGCCAGCAGTTACCCCCAGCAGGCGAACACAGATACGCAGTATTTT. Translation: CASSYPQQANTDTQYF.